These 13 T cell receptor beta chains were sequenced from one sample in a study of cytomegalovirus exposure and HLA in healthy donors. In the PCR, 60 Vbeta and 13 Jbeta primers were used. Libraries were prepared by immunoSEQ multiplex PCR; TCRdb keeps only in-frame clonotypes and omits some of them. Of some 170,000 clones detected, roughly nine tenths appear once; the ten largest clones hold around 0.85%. The sequenced sample was PBMCs. These receptors were collected from a woman aged 25 to 39 in good health and CMV-seronegative.

This chain links TRBV7-2 with TRBJ2-3, with D possibly TRBD1 on 6 matching bases. The CDR3 sequence is 12 residues long. The germline gives CDR1 SGHTA, CDR2 FQGNSA. With 4 bases removed from V and 7 bases from J, the gap between germline ends came to 9 bases. The DNA for the CDR3 is TGTGCCAGCAGCTACAGGGAAAATACGCAGTATTTT. Protein sequence: CASSYRENTQYF.

This clone has just one count. The V and J genes are TRBV10-2 and TRBJ2-7; D might be TRBD2 (6 bases). Trimming left V 3 bases short and J 0 bases short, with 12 bases between. This CDR3 contains 15 residues. Germline CDR1 WSHSY, CDR2 SAAADI. CDR3 residues: CASSEVGGSSYEQYF. CDR3 nucleotide sequence: TGCGCCAGCAGTGAAGTGGGGGGTAGCTCCTACGAGCAGTACTTC.

The chain recombines TRBV28 with TRBJ2-3; 10 bases match TRBD1. Germline V gene data show CDR1 as MDHEN and CDR2 as SYDVKM. V trimming: 6 bases; J trimming: 5 bases; junction bases outside the gene matches: 14. The CDR3 covers 17 residues. The CDR3 DNA reads as TGTGCCAGCAGCCGCACCGCCGGGACAGGGGCCGGAGATACGCAGTATTTT. Amino acid sequence: CASSRTAGTGAGDTQYF.

The chain uses TRBV19 and TRBJ1-2; TRBD1 agrees at 8 bases. The junction had 8 bases not matched to a gene; V was cut back by 0 bases and J by 5 bases. Per the germline V gene, CDR1 is LNHDA and CDR2 is SQIVND (reference sequence). This CDR3 region has 16 residues. The CDR3 DNA reads as TGTGCCAGTAGTATAGAGAGACAGGGGATCCGATATGGCTACACCTTC. The encoded protein is CASSIERQGIRYGYTF.

This chain connects TRBV6-4 to TRBJ2-5; TRBD1 matches at 11 bases. V was pared by 4 bases and J by 9 bases, with 4 bases of the junction left unmatched. CDR3 length: 13 amino acids. CDR1 and CDR2 from the germline V gene are MRHNA and SNTAGT. The CDR3 spells CASSAGTGGPQYF. CDR3 sequence (DNA): TGTGCCAGCAGTGCAGGGACAGGGGGACCCCAGTACTTC.

The chain recombines TRBV7-9 with TRBJ2-5; D might be TRBD2 (6 bases). Per the germline V gene, CDR1 is SEHNR and CDR2 is FQNEAQ (reference sequence). The CDR3 contains 19 residues. Trimming pared 1 base from V and 5 bases from J, leaving 26 bases between. This CDR3 reads CASSLVKTLLRGTGETQYF. The CDR3 DNA is TGTGCCAGCAGCTTAGTCAAAACCCTTCTTCGGGGGACCGGTGAGACCCAGTACTTC.

This rearrangement joins TRBV28 to TRBJ1-5; 11 bases fit TRBD1. Trimming took 10 bases from V and 3 from J; bases not matched to a gene: 17. The CDR3 totals 18 residues. Germline CDR1 is MDHEN and CDR2 is SYDVKM. The CDR3 bases are TGTGCCACCCTTTTGGACCTCCGGACAGGGGGCGTCAATCAGCCCCAGCATTTT. This encodes CATLLDLRTGGVNQPQHF.

This clone was detected only once. The chain is built from TRBV7-2 and TRBJ1-1; the D is unclear. The V gene's germline CDR1 is SGHTA and CDR2 FQGNSA. V lost 1 base and J lost 0, with 9 bases in between. The CDR3 spans 15 residues. The DNA for the CDR3 is TGTGCCAGCAGCTTAGTCGGTCGTATGAACACTGAAGCTTTCTTT. Encoded protein: CASSLVGRMNTEAFF. The variable domain in full, completed from reference TRBV7-2 and TRBJ1-1, reads GAGVSQSPSNKVTEKGKDVELRCDPISGHTALYWYRQSLGQGLEFLIYFQGNSAPDKSGLPSDRFSAERTGGSVSTLTIQRTQQEDSAVYLCASSLVGRMNTEAFFGQGTRLTVV.

In its sample, this clone was seen once. The chain has TRBV5-6 and TRBJ2-5; 8 bases line up with TRBD1. J was trimmed by 4 bases and V by 4 bases; bases with no gene match: 3. The CDR3 has 13 amino acids. Germline V gene data show CDR1 as SGHDT and CDR2 as YYEEEE. The CDR3 DNA reads as TGTGCCAGCAGCGTCGACAGGGGAGAGACCCAGTACTTC. It translates to CASSVDRGETQYF.

This clone was counted only a few times. The V and J genes are TRBV6-6 and TRBJ1-2; 10 bases are a match to TRBD1. Germline-derived CDR1 and CDR2 are MNHNY and SVGAGI (reference sequence). V gave up 6 bases and J gave up 8 bases; unmatched junction bases: 12. The CDR3 consists of 15 residues. This CDR3 is CASSDPGTGVPGYTF. DNA for the CDR3: TGTGCCAGCAGCGATCCAGGGACAGGGGTTCCGGGCTACACCTTC.

The chain has TRBV29-1 and TRBJ2-3; 9 bases match TRBD2. The CDR3 runs 17 residues. CDR1 is SQVTM, CDR2 ANQGSEA, per germline. With 4 bases clipped from V and 1 base from J, the junction kept 12 bases outside the gene matches. DNA for the CDR3: TGCAGCGTTGGGGTGGGGGCGGGAGGGGGCCGCACAGATACGCAGTATTTT. Translated, it gives CSVGVGAGGGRTDTQYF.

This rearrangement joins TRBV27 to TRBJ2-7; possibly TRBD2 for D (5 bases). V lost 8 bases and J lost 2, with 25 bases in between. The germline gives CDR1 MNHEY, CDR2 SMNVEV (reference sequence). The CDR3 has 17 residues. CDR3 loop: CASGLHLGSGNTYEQYF. The CDR3 DNA follows: TGTGCCAGCGGACTTCACTTGGGTTCCGGGAACACCTACGAGCAGTACTTC.

J is TRBJ1-3 and V is TRBV11-1; weak D call: TRBD1 (5 bases). The ends were cut back, 5 bases at V and 0 bases at J, with 20 bases in the middle. From germline, CDR1 is SGHAT and CDR2 FQDESV (reference sequence). The CDR3 sequence is 18 residues long. CDR3 residues: CASSRSSGGGLSGNTIYF. The CDR3, as DNA: TGTGCCAGCAGCCGAAGCTCGGGGGGAGGCCTCTCTGGAAACACCATATATTTT.